The 10 T cell receptor beta chains listed next were all sequenced from one sample in a study of patients and donors after allogeneic stem cell transplantation (TCRdb year 2020). The library was produced with RT-PCR. These reads were obtained on a NextSeq 550. TCRdb handled the public reads itself, with Q25 trimming in fastp and clone calling in MiXCR, and kept productive beta chains. Here each entry gathers all rows of one CDR3 protein and keeps the most common genes and DNA. Recorded for this sample are 390,000 or so distinct CDR3 sequences; 16% of them occurred a single time. The top ten clonotypes cover just over 7% of the sample. The material sequenced was blood, either unsorted or a sorted T cell fraction (not recorded which). All receptors derive from a human donor who was either an allogeneic HSCT recipient or a stem cell or donor lymphocyte infusion donor (not recorded which). It is not recorded whose cells these are; they may come from a transplant donor.

The chain uses TRBV4-1 and TRBJ1-5; D remains unclear. CDR1 and CDR2 from the germline V gene are MGHRA and YSYEKL. V was trimmed by 2 bases and J by 4 bases, leaving 6 bases between them. The CDR3 is made up of 13 amino acids. The CDR3 bases are TGCGCCAGCAGCCAACTCAGAAATCAGCCCCAGCATTTT. It yields the protein CASSQLRNQPQHF.

In its sample, this clonotype was seen a few times. This CDR3 is CASSQVVADTQYF. In DNA, the CDR3 is TGTGCCAGCAGCCAAGTTGTGGCAGATACGCAGTATTTT. The chain has TRBV4-2 and TRBJ2-3; unclear D gene. Between the trimmed V and J ends, which lost 1 base and 4 bases, there was a span of 6 bases. Germline assignment: CDR1 LGHNA and CDR2 YNFKEQ. The CDR3 spans 13 residues.

This rearrangement joins TRBV25-1 to TRBJ2-2; a weak D match, TRBD1 (5 bases). Germline V CDR1 and CDR2: MGHDK, SYGVNS. The germline V and J ends were trimmed by 4 bases and 2 bases, with 8 bases remaining between them. This CDR3 comprises 14 residues. The CDR3 here is CASSVGANTGELFF. The DNA for the CDR3 is TGTGCCAGCAGTGTAGGGGCTAACACCGGGGAGCTGTTTTTT. Using reference TRBV25-1 and TRBJ2-2 for the parts outside the CDR3, the full variable domain is EADIYQTPRYLVIGTGKKITLECSQTMGHDKMYWYQQDPGMELHLIHYSYGVNSTEKGDLSSESTVSRIRTEHFPLTLESARPSHTSQYLCASSVGANTGELFFGEGSRLTVL.

The genes are TRBV28 and TRBJ2-1; D may be TRBD2 (6 bases). Germline values: CDR1 MDHEN, CDR2 SYDVKM. The CDR3 runs to 13 residues. Trimming cost V 6 bases and J 8 bases, with 14 bases left between them. The CDR3 DNA reads TGTGCCAGCAGCAGACTAGAGTGGTATGAGCAGTTCTTC. As protein: CASSRLEWYEQFF.

V gene TRBV29-1 combines with J gene TRBJ2-2, with D tentatively TRBD2 (7 bases). Germline V gene data show CDR1 as SQVTM and CDR2 as ANQGSEA. The length of the CDR3 is 14 residues. Trimming took off 6 bases at V and 7 bases at J, with 18 bases between the two ends. CDR3 sequence (DNA): TGCAGCGTCGGGTCGGCGGGGGCGAGCGGGGAGCTGTTTTTT. Protein product: CSVGSAGASGELFF.

The chain employs TRBV20-1 and TRBJ1-5; 8 nucleotides match TRBD1. The CDR3 has 13 residues. Germline V gene sequence: CDR1 DFQATT, CDR2 SNEGSKA (reference sequence). With 3 bases clipped from V and 11 bases from J, the junction kept 9 bases outside the gene matches. The CDR3 sequence is CSARGQARGAQHF. The DNA for the CDR3 is TGCAGTGCTAGGGGACAGGCCAGGGGAGCCCAGCATTTT.

The genes are TRBV30 and TRBJ2-3; TRBD2 agrees at 8 bases. The ends lost 0 bases at V and 0 bases at J; junction bases unmatched: 5. The CDR3 contains 16 residues. Germline V gene lookup returns CDR1 GTSNPN and CDR2 SVGIG (reference sequence). DNA of the CDR3: TGTGCCTGGAGTGTACTGGGCGGGGGGAGCACAGATACGCAGTATTTT. Translated: CAWSVLGGGSTDTQYF. Based on the CDR3 plus reference TRBV30 and TRBJ2-3, the full variable domain is SQTIHQWPATLVQPVGSPLSLECTVEGTSNPNLYWYRQAAGRGLQLLFYSVGIGQISSEVPQNLSASRPQDRQFILSSKKLLLSDSGFYLCAWSVLGGGSTDTQYFGPGTRLTVL.

The table lists this clonotype with a few counts. The CDR3 protein is CSASLVAGGFEQYF. CDR3 coding DNA: TGCAGTGCTAGTTTGGTCGCAGGGGGCTTCGAGCAGTACTTC. This rearrangement joins TRBV20-1 to TRBJ2-7; TRBD1 agrees at 8 bases. With V trimmed by 3 bases and J by 6 bases, 10 bases remained unmatched. Germline CDR1 DFQATT, CDR2 SNEGSKA (reference sequence). The CDR3 totals 14 residues.

In this sample, this clonotype turned up many times. The rearrangement joins TRBV6-5 to TRBJ2-2; 15 bases are a match to TRBD2. Germline trimming cut 0 bases from V and 6 bases from J; bases unmatched to any gene: 8. Germline CDR1 is MNHEY and CDR2 is SVGAGI. The CDR3 consists of 19 residues. In nucleotides, the CDR3 is TGTGCCAGCAGTTACTCTGGACTAGCGGGGGGGCTTCGATCCGGGGAGCTGTTTTTT. It specifies CASSYSGLAGGLRSGELFF.

In this sample, this clonotype turned up many times. The CDR3 bases are TGCGTGGCCGGCGGAAACACCATATATTTT. This translates into CVAGGNTIYF. The chain has TRBV29-1 and TRBJ1-3; D gene uncertain. This CDR3 region has 10 residues. Germline V gene sequence: CDR1 SQVTM, CDR2 ANQGSEA.